These 30 T cell receptor beta chains share one sample of origin, sequenced in a study of CXCR3-negative and CXCR3-positive naive CD8 T cells. Carrying UMI labels, the TRB cDNA libraries were prepared through 5' RACE. TCRdb reprocessed the 5' RACE reads; each CDR3 protein has one entry and no DNA is given. The table counts some 56,000 distinct CDR3 sequences; under 25% lies in the top ten. Source material: memory CD8+ T cells from blood. All receptors come from a human donor in good health. Some clones in this sample may be carry-over from other donors' samples.

This rearrangement joins TRBV7-3 to TRBJ1-1; TCRdb designates TRBD1, a call that cannot be tested without DNA. Germline V CDR1 and CDR2: SGHTA, FQGTGA. The CDR3 contains 14 residues. The CDR3 is CASSLQGASTEAFF.

V is TRBV7-9 and J is TRBJ2-7; TCRdb names TRBD1, which stays unverified in the absence of DNA. The germline V gene encodes CDR1 SEHNR and CDR2 FQNEAQ (reference sequence). The CDR3 is 17 residues long. The CDR3 spells CASSRVKGTDVSYEQYF.

The V and J genes are TRBV3-1 and TRBJ2-1; the D call of TRBD2 rests on TCRdb alone, since no DNA is present to check it. The CDR3 runs to 16 residues. CDR1 is LGHDT and CDR2 is YNNKEL in the germline V gene (reference sequence). CDR3 sequence: CASSHPLGLAGVRQLF.

This rearrangement joins TRBV9 to TRBJ2-7. The germline V gene has CDR1 SGDLS and CDR2 YYNGEE. This CDR3 region has 13 residues. The chain's CDR3 is CASSQDENYEQYF.

The CDR3 sequence is CASSGGTTEAFF. This sequence joins TRBV5-5 and TRBJ1-1; the D call from TCRdb, TRBD1, cannot be confirmed without DNA. Germline V CDR1 and CDR2: SGHKS, YYEKEE (reference sequence). This CDR3 is built from 12 residues.

This chain joins TRBV11-2 and TRBJ2-3; TCRdb selects TRBD2, and the lack of DNA leaves this call unchecked. The V gene's germline CDR1 is SGHAT and CDR2 FQNNGV. This CDR3 spans 15 amino acids. The CDR3 sequence is CASSLVSLAGDTQYF.

The rearrangement joins TRBV5-1 to TRBJ2-7; the D call of TRBD1 rests on TCRdb alone, since no DNA is present to check it. Germline V gene data show CDR1 as SGHRS and CDR2 as YFSETQ. This CDR3 spans 14 amino acids. This chain's CDR3 is CASSPAGTGYEQYF. The whole variable domain, remainder taken from reference TRBV5-1 and TRBJ2-7, is KAGVTQTPRYLIKTRGQQVTLSCSPISGHRSVSWYQQTPGQGLQFLFEYFSETQRNKGNFPGRFSGRQFSNSRSEMNVSTLELGDSALYLCASSPAGTGYEQYFGPGTRLTVT.

The J gene is TRBJ2-1, the V gene TRBV29-1; TCRdb names TRBD1, which stays unverified in the absence of DNA. The CDR3 is made up of 14 amino acids. Looked up from germline, CDR1 is SQVTM and CDR2 is ANQGSEA. The CDR3 sequence: CSVERTGVYNEQFF.

V gene TRBV20-1 combines with J gene TRBJ1-5. Germline V CDR1 and CDR2: DFQATT, SNEGSKA (reference sequence). The CDR3 length is 15 residues. The chain's CDR3 is CSARDFGDSNQPQHF.

This chain joins TRBV12-3 or TRBV12-4 and TRBJ1-2; TCRdb designates TRBD1, a call that cannot be tested without DNA. The CDR3 has 16 residues. The chain's CDR3 is CASSSTRAGTGHGYTF.

This chain links TRBV30 with TRBJ2-5; checking the TCRdb D call of TRBD1 is not possible without DNA. The length of the CDR3 is 12 residues. The germline CDR1 and CDR2 sequences are GTSNPN and SVGIG (reference sequence). The CDR3 sequence: CAWSEGTGTQYF.

The gene calls are TRBV5-5 and TRBJ2-3. This CDR3 is 16 amino acids long. The V gene's germline CDR1 is SGHKS and CDR2 YYEKEE (reference sequence). CDR3 residues: CASSGEGSRSTDTQYF. The complete variable domain, with remaining parts taken from reference TRBV5-5 and TRBJ2-3, reads DAGVTQSPTHLIKTRGQQVTLRCSPISGHKSVSWYQQVLGQGPQFIFQYYEKEERGRGNFPDRFSARQFPNYSSELNVNALLLGDSALYLCASSGEGSRSTDTQYFGPGTRLTVL.

The chain employs TRBV29-1 and TRBJ2-3. CDR1 is SQVTM, CDR2 ANQGSEA, per germline. This CDR3 has 11 residues. CDR3 protein: CSVIQTDTQYF.

This CDR3 is CASSIGTGELFF. The gene calls are TRBV5-1 and TRBJ2-2. From germline, CDR1 is SGHRS and CDR2 YFSETQ. The CDR3 extends over 12 amino acids.

The chain recombines TRBV28 with TRBJ2-7; the D call from TCRdb, TRBD1, cannot be confirmed without DNA. The CDR3 length is 14 residues. The germline CDR1 and CDR2 sequences are MDHEN and SYDVKM. CDR3 residues: CASSFPAGGGEQYF.

CDR3 residues: CSVTVAGDYGYTF. This chain joins TRBV29-1 and TRBJ1-2; checking the TCRdb D call of TRBD1 is not possible without DNA. Germline assignment: CDR1 SQVTM and CDR2 ANQGSEA. The CDR3 is 13 residues long.

The chain links TRBV7-2 to TRBJ1-1. Germline V gene lookup returns CDR1 SGHTA and CDR2 FQGNSA. This CDR3 contains 15 residues. The CDR3 sequence: CASSIYRGLNTEAFF.

This chain connects TRBV29-1 to TRBJ2-1. CDR1 SQVTM and CDR2 ANQGSEA come from the germline V gene. The CDR3 is made up of 13 amino acids. This CDR3 reads CSVDRSSYNEQFF.

V and J are TRBV28 and TRBJ2-7; TCRdb proposes TRBD1, but this gene call is untestable without DNA. The CDR3 totals 14 residues. Germline V gene sequence: CDR1 MDHEN, CDR2 SYDVKM. The CDR3 loop is CASSFRDSSLEQYF. Supplemented by reference TRBV28 and TRBJ2-7, the full variable domain reads DVKVTQSSRYLVKRTGEKVFLECVQDMDHENMFWYRQDPGLGLRLIYFSYDVKMKEKGDIPEGYSVSREKKERFSLILESASTNQTSMYLCASSFRDSSLEQYFGPGTRLTVT.

This chain connects TRBV4-3 to TRBJ2-1; TCRdb's D call, TRBD1, is unchecked because there is no DNA. Germline V gene data show CDR1 as LGHNA and CDR2 as YSLEER. This CDR3 contains 16 residues. CDR3 residues: CASSQEVVGRGDEQFF.

This rearrangement joins TRBV28 to TRBJ1-6. The germline CDR1 and CDR2 sequences are MDHEN and SYDVKM. The CDR3 loop spans 13 amino acids. CDR3 sequence reads: CASSLYRNSPLHF.

This chain links TRBV28 with TRBJ2-2. Germline V gene sequence: CDR1 MDHEN, CDR2 SYDVKM. CDR3 length: 13 residues. This chain's CDR3 is CASSYTNTGELFF.

CDR3 sequence: CASSQEVASQETQYF. The chain joins TRBV3-1 to TRBJ2-5. This CDR3 is 15 amino acids long. Germline assignment: CDR1 LGHDT and CDR2 YNNKEL (reference sequence).

The chain carries TRBV28 and TRBJ2-5; TCRdb gives TRBD1 as the D gene, but with no DNA this cannot be confirmed. There are 15 residues in the CDR3. Germline-derived CDR1 and CDR2 are MDHEN and SYDVKM. CDR3 protein: CASSYIGTAQETQYF. Full variable domain (outside the CDR3, taken from reference TRBV28 and TRBJ2-5): DVKVTQSSRYLVKRTGEKVFLECVQDMDHENMFWYRQDPGLGLRLIYFSYDVKMKEKGDIPEGYSVSREKKERFSLILESASTNQTSMYLCASSYIGTAQETQYFGPGTRLLVL.

The chain's CDR3 is CASRRDRVYNEQFF. The genes are TRBV27 and TRBJ2-1; the D gene TCRdb calls, TRBD1, cannot be checked with no DNA. Germline V gene sequence: CDR1 MNHEY, CDR2 SMNVEV (reference sequence). This CDR3 spans 14 amino acids.

The V gene is TRBV4-3, the J gene TRBJ2-1; TCRdb selects TRBD2, and the lack of DNA leaves this call unchecked. This CDR3 is 16 amino acids long. Per the germline V gene, CDR1 is LGHNA and CDR2 is YSLEER. CDR3 region: CASSHLLAEINNEQFF.

The chain has TRBV5-1 and TRBJ2-3; TCRdb reports TRBD2, a call that lacks DNA to check it against. This CDR3 comprises 19 residues. Germline lookup yields CDR1 SGHRS and CDR2 YFSETQ. The CDR3 loop reads CASSEEGPYSGSYTDTQYF.

CDR3: CASSQVAGQAYEQYF. The chain couples TRBV14 to TRBJ2-7; TCRdb's D call of TRBD1 is untestable without DNA. CDR1 and CDR2 from the germline V gene are SGHDN and FVKESK. There are 15 residues in the CDR3. The full variable domain, completed using reference TRBV14 and TRBJ2-7, is EAGVTQFPSHSVIEKGQTVTLRCDPISGHDNLYWYRRVMGKEIKFLLHFVKESKQDESGMPNNRFLAERTGGTYSTLKVQPAELEDSGVYFCASSQVAGQAYEQYFGPGTRLTVT.

The chain combines TRBV29-1 with TRBJ1-1; no DNA is available, so the TRBD1 call from TCRdb remains unchecked. Germline CDR1 SQVTM, CDR2 ANQGSEA. The CDR3 is made up of 12 amino acids. This chain's CDR3 is CSADRGGTEAFF.

The CDR3 loop reads CAWSTGTGDTEAFF. This chain joins TRBV30 and TRBJ1-1; TCRdb gives TRBD1 as the D gene, but with no DNA this cannot be confirmed. The CDR3 spans 14 residues. Germline CDR1 reads GTSNPN; CDR2 reads SVGIG (reference sequence).